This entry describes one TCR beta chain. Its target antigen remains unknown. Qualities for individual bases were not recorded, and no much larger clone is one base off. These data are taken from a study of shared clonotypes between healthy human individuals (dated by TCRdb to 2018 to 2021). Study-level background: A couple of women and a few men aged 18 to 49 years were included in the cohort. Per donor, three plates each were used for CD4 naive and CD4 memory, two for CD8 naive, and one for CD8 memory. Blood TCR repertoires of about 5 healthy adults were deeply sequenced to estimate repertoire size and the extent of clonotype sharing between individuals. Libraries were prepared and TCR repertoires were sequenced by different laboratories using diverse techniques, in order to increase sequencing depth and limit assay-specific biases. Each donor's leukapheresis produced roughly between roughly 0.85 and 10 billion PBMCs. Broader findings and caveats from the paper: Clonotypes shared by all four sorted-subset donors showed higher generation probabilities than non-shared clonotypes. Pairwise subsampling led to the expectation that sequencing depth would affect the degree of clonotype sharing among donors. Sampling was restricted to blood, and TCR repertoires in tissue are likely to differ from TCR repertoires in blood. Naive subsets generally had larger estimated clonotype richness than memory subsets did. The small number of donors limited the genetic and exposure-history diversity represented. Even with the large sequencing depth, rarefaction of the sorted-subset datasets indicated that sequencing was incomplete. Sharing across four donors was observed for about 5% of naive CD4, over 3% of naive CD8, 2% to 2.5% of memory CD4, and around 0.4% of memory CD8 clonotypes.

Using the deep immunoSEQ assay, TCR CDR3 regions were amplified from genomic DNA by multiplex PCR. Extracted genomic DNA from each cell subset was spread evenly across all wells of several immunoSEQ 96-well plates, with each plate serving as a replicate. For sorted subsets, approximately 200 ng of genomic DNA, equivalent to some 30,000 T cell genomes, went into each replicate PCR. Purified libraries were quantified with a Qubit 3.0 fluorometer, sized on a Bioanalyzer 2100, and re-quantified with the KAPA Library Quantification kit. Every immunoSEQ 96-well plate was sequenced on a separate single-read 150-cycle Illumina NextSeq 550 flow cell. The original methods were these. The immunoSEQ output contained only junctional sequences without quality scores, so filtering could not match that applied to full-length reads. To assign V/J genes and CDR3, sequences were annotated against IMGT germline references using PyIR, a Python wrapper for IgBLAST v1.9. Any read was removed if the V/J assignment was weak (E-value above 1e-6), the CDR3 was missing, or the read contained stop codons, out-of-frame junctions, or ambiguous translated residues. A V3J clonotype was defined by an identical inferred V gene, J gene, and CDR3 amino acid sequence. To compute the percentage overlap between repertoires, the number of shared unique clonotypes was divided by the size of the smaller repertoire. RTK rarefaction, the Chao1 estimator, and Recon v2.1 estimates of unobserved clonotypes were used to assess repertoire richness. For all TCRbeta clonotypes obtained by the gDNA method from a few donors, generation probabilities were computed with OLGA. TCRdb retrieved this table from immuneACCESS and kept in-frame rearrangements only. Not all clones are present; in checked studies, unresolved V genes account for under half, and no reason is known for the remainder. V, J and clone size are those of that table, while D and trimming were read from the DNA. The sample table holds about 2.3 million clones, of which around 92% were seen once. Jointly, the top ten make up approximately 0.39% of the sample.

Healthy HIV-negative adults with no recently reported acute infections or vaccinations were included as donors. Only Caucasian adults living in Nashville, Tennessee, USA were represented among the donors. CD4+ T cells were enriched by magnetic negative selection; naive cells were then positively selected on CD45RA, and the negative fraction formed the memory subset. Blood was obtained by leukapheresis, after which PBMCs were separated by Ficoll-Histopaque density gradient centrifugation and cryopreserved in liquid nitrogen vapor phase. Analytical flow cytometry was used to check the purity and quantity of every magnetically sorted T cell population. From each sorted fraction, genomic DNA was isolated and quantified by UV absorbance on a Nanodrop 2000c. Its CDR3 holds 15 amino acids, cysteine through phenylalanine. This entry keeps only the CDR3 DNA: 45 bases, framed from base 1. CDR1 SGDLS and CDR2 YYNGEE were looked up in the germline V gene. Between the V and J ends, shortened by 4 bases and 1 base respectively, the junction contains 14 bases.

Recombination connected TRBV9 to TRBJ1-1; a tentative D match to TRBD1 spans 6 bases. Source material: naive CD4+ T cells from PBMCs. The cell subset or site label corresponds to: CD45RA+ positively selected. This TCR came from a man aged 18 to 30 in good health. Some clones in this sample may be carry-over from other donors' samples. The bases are TGTGCCAGCAGCCCTGACTGGGGGGCGAACACTGAAGCTTTCTTT. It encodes CASSPDWGANTEAFF.